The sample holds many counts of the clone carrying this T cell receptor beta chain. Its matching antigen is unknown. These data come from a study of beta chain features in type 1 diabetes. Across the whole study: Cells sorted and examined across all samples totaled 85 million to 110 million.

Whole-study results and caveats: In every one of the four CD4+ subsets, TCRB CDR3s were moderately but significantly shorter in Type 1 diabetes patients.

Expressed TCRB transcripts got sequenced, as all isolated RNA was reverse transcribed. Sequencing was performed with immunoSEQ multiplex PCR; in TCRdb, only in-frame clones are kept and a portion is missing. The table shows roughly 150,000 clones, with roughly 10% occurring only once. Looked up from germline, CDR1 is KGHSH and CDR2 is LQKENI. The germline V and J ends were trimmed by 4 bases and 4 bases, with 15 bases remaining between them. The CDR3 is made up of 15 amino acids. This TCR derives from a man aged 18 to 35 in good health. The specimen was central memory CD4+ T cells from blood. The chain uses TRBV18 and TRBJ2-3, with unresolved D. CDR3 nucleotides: TGTGCCAGCTCACTAAATTCCGCAAAAGCAGATACGCAGTATTTT. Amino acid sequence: CASSLNSAKADTQYF.